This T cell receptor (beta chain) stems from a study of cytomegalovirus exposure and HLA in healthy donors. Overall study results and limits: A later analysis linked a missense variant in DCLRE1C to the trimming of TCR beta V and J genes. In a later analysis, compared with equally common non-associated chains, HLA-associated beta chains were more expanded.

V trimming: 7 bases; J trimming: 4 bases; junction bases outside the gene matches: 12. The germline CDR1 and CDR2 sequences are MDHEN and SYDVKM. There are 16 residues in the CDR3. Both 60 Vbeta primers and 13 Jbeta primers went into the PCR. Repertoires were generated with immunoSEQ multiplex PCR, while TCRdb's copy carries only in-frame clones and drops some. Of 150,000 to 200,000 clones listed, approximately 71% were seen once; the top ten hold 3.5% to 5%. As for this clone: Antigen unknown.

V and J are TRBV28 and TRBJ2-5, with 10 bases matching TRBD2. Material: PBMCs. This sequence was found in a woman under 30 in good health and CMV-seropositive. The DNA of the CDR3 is TGTGCCAGCAACCTAGCGGGAGCCGGGCAGGCAGAGACCCAGTACTTC. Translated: CASNLAGAGQAETQYF.